This T cell receptor (beta chain) originates from a study of T cell repertoires in aging, cancer and after chemotherapy. The overall study: Donor ages fell into six groups from 30 or younger up to 70 or older.

Amplification of TCR beta used genomic DNA extracted from peripheral blood. Germline V gene data show CDR1 as MNHEY and CDR2 as SVGEGT. The CDR3 length is 15 residues. About this clonotype itself: What it binds is unknown. Sequence at one end of the junction differs from germline and may be a read error.

A mixed TRB-A/B primer pool amplified rearranged TRB by multiplex touch-down PCR. TCRdb recomputed calls from the multiplex PCR reads with MiXCR, one row per CDR3 protein. The table records approximately 6,500 distinct CDR3 sequences, about 36% of them present only once. The study's findings and limits: Hematological cancer patients had lymphoid organ infiltration that may impair thymic emigration or T cell expansion.

Sequencing was performed on blood. The chain links TRBV6-2 or TRBV6-3 to TRBJ1-5, with D possibly TRBD1 on 5 matching bases. This receptor was taken from a human donor with a blood cancer. CDR3 loop: CASSYPTASFQHQHF. Here the CDR3 DNA reads TGTGCCAGCAGTTACCCGACAGCCTCGTTCCAGCACCAGCATTTT.